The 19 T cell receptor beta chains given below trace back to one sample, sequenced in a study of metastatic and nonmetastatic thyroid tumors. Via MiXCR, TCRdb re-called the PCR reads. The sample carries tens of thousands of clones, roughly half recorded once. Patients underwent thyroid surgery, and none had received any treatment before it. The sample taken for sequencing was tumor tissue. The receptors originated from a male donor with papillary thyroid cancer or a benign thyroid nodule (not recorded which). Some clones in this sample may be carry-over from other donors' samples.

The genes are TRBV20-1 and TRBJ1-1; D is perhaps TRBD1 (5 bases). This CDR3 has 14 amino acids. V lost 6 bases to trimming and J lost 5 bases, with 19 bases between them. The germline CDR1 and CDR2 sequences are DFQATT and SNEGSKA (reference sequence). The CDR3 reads CSARSGEGDTEAFF. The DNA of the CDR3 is TGCAGTGCCCGTAGCGGAGAAGGGGATACTGAAGCTTTCTTT.

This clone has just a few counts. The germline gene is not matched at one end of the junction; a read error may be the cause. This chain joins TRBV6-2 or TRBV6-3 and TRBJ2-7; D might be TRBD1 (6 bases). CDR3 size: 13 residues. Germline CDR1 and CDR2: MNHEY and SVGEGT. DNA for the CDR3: TGTGCCAGCAGTTACTCGTTTCAGGGGCGGAGAGGGTTC. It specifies CASSYSFQGRRGF.

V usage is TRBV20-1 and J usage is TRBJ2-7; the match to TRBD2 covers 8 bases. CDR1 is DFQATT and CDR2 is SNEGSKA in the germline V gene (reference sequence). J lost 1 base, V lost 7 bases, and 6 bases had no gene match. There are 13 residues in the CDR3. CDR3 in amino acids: CSVAGRLSYEQYF. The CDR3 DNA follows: TGCAGTGTAGCGGGGCGTCTTTCCTACGAGCAGTACTTC.

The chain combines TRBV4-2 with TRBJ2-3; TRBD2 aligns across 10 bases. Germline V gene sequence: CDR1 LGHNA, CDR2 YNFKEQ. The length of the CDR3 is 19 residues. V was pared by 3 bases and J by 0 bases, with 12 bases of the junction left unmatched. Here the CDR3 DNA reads TGTGCCAGCAGCCAGGATCCAGCGGGAGGGCCGAGTAGCACAGATACGCAGTATTTT. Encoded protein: CASSQDPAGGPSSTDTQYF.

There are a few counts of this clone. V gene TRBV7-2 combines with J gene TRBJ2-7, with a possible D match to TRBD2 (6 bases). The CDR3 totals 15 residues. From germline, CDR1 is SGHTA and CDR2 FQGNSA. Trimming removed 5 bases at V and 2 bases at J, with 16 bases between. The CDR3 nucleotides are TGTGCCAGCAGCCCCAGAGCCGGGGGTACCTACGAGCAGTACTTC. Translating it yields CASSPRAGGTYEQYF.

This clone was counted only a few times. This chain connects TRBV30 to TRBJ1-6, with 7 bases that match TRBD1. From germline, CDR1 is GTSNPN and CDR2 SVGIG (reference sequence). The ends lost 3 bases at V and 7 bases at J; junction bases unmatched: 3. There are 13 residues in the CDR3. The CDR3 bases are TGTGCCTGGAGGGGCAGGGGGAATTCACCCCTCCACTTT. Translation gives CAWRGRGNSPLHF.

The CDR3 spells CASGDLTDTQYF. CDR3 nucleotides: TGTGCCAGCGGGGACCTCACAGATACGCAGTATTTT. The chain uses TRBV6-1 and TRBJ2-3, with D perhaps matching TRBD1 or TRBD2 (5 bases each). Looked up from germline, CDR1 is MNHNS and CDR2 is SASEGT. The CDR3 spans 12 residues. The V end lost 8 bases, the J end lost 2 bases, and 8 bases lay between the germline ends.

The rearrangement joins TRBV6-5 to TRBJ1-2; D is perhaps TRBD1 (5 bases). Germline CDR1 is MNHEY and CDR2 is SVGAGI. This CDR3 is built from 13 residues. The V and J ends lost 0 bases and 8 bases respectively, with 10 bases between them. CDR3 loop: CASSYSRGGGYTF. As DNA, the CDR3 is TGTGCCAGCAGTTACTCAAGGGGCGGAGGCTACACCTTC.

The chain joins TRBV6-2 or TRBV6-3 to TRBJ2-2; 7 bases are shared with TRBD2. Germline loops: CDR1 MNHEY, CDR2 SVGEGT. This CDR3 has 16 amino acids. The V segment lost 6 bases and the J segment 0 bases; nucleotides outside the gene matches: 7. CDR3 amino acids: CASSLQTSSNTGELFF. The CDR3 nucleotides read TGTGCCAGCAGCTTACAGACTAGCTCGAACACCGGGGAGCTGTTTTTT.

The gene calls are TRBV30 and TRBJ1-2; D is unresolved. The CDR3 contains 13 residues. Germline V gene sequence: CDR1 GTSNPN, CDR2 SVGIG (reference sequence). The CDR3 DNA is TGTGCGTGTCGGAATTCTGACCTTACTGGCTACACCTTC. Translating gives CACRNSDLTGYTF.

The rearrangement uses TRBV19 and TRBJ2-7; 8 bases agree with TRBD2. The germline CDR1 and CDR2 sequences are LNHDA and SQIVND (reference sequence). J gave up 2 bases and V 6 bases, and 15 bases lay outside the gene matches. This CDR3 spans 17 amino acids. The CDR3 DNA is TGTGCCAGTAGCCTTAGATGGGCAGCGGGGGCCGCCTACGAGCAGTACTTC. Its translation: CASSLRWAAGAAYEQYF.

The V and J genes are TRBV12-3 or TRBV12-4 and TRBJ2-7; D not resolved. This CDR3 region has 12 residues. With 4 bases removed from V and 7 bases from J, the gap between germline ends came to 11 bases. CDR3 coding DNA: TGTGCCAGCAGTTCTCGATTGGGGGAGCAGTACTTC. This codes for CASSSRLGEQYF.

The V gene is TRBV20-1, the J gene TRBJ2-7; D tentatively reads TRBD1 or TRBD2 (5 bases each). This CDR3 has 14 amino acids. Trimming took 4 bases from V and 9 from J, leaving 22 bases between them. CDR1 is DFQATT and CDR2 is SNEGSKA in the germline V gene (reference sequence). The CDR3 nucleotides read TGCAGTGCTATAAGGGGAGCCAGTTCATGGGGGCAGTACTTC. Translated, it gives CSAIRGASSWGQYF.

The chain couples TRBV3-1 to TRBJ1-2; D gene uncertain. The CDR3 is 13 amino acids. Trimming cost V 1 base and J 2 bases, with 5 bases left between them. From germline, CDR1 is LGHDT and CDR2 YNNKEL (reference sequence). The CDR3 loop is CASSQVGNYGYTF. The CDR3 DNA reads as TGTGCCAGCAGCCAAGTTGGAAACTATGGCTACACCTTC.

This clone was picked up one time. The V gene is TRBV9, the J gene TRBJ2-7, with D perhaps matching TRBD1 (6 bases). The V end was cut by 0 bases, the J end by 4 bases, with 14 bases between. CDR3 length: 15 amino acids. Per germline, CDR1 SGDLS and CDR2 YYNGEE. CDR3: CASSVDGTPGYEQYF. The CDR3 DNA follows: TGTGCCAGCAGCGTAGACGGGACACCGGGGTACGAGCAGTACTTC.

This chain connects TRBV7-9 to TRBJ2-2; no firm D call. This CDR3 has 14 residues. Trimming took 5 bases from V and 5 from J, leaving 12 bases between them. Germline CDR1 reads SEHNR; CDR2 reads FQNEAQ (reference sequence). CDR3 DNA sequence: TGTGCCAGCAGCGGGTGGTGGACGACCGGGGAGCTGTTTTTT. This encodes CASSGWWTTGELFF.

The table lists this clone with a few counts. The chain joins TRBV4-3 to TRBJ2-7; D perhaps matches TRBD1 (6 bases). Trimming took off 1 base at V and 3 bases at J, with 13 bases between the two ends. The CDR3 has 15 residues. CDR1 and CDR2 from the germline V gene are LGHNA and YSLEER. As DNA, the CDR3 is TGCGCCAGCAGCCAAGGACCGGGACAAATCTACGAGCAGTACTTC. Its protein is CASSQGPGQIYEQYF.

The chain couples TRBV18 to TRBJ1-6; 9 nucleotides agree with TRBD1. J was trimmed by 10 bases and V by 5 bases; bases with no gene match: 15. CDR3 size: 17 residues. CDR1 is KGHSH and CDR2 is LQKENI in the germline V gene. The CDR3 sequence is CASSIFRDRELPSPLHF. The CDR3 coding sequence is TGTGCCAGCTCAATCTTCCGGGACAGGGAGTTGCCCTCACCCCTCCACTTT.

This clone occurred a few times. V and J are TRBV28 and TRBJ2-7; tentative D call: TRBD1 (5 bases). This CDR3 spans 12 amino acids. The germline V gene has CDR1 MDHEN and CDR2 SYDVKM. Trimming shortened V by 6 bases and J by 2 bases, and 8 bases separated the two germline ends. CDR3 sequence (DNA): TGTGCCAGCAGGGGGCGCACCTACGAGCAGTACGTC. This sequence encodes CASRGRTYEQYV.